Listed below are T cell receptor beta chains from one sample, sequenced in a study of T-cell memory formation after mild COVID-19. TCRdb recomputed calls from the 5' RACE reads with MiXCR, one row per CDR3 protein. This sample has some 600,000 distinct CDR3 sequences, with 17% found just once. The specimen was PBMCs or a T cell subset sorted from them (not recorded which). The receptors were gathered from an adult woman who had mild COVID-19 (a few samples of this study predate the infection). Cell type and time point are not known. CDR3s include the opening cysteine and the closing phenylalanine or tryptophan. The D gene is left open where the match is weak. Only some rows state a clone size, as once, few, many or a class for expanded clones.

size: -
D: TRBD1
J: TRBJ1-5
V: TRBV20-1
CDR3: CSAKGQVNQPQHF
DNA: TGCAGTGCTAAGGGACAGGTTAATCAGCCCCAGCATTTT

size: many
D: -
J: TRBJ2-6
V: TRBV7-3
CDR3: CASGENSGANVLTF
DNA: TGTGCCAGCGGCGAAAACTCCGGGGCCAACGTCCTGACTTTC

size: few
D: -
J: TRBJ2-3
V: TRBV24-1
CDR3: CATSVLRGNKDTQYF
DNA: TGTGCCACCAGTGTCCTGAGGGGAAACAAGGATACGCAGTATTTT

size: -
D: TRBD2
J: TRBJ2-1
V: TRBV29-1
CDR3: CSGGTSGRIPGGEQFF
DNA: TGCAGCGGCGGGACTAGCGGGAGGATCCCGGGTGGCGAGCAGTTCTTC

size: many
D: TRBD1
J: TRBJ2-1
V: TRBV5-6
CDR3: CASSLQGADNEQFF
DNA: TGTGCCAGCAGCTTGCAGGGGGCCGACAATGAGCAGTTCTTC

size: few
D: TRBD2
J: TRBJ2-5
V: TRBV7-9
CDR3: CASSPTGLVETQYF
DNA: TGTGCCAGCAGCCCGACGGGACTAGTAGAGACCCAGTACTTC

size: few
D: -
J: TRBJ1-1
V: TRBV5-1
CDR3: CASTDGVNTEAFF
DNA: TGCGCCAGCACCGATGGGGTGAACACTGAAGCTTTCTTT

size: -
D: -
J: TRBJ2-7
V: TRBV18
CDR3: CASSLQGSFSYEQYF
DNA: TGTGCCAGCTCCCTACAGGGATCCTTCTCCTACGAGCAGTACTTC

size: -
D: -
J: TRBJ2-2
V: TRBV7-2
CDR3: CASSGLNTGELFF
DNA: TGTGCCAGCAGCGGGCTGAACACCGGGGAGCTGTTTTTT

size: few
D: TRBD1
J: TRBJ2-3
V: TRBV7-9
CDR3: CASSPTGRTDTQYF
DNA: TGTGCCAGCAGCCCGACAGGGCGCACAGATACGCAGTATTTT

size: few
D: TRBD1
J: TRBJ2-2
V: TRBV7-3
CDR3: CASSFGSGTAGELFF
DNA: TGTGCCAGCAGCTTTGGATCCGGGACAGCCGGGGAGCTGTTTTTT

size: few
D: TRBD1
J: TRBJ1-4
V: TRBV4-1
CDR3: CASTDRGFEKLFF
DNA: TGCGCCAGCACCGACAGGGGTTTCGAAAAACTGTTTTTT

size: -
D: -
J: TRBJ2-1
V: TRBV3-1
CDR3: CASSPERGTSYNEQFF
DNA: TGTGCCAGCAGCCCCGAGAGGGGGACCTCCTACAATGAGCAGTTCTTC

size: -
D: -
J: TRBJ2-5
V: TRBV7-8
CDR3: CASSLPRETQYF
DNA: TGTGCCAGCAGCTTACCCCGGGAGACCCAGTACTTC

size: few
D: TRBD1
J: TRBJ1-2
V: TRBV7-2
CDR3: CASSLATGAGYTF
DNA: TGTGCCAGCAGCTTAGCCACAGGGGCCGGCTACACCTTC

size: -
D: -
J: TRBJ2-2
V: TRBV19
CDR3: CASSQGSTGELFF
DNA: TGTGCCAGTAGTCAAGGGTCCACCGGGGAGCTGTTTTTT

size: -
D: TRBD1
J: TRBJ1-1
V: TRBV18
CDR3: CASSPRDRTLNTEAFF
DNA: TGTGCCAGCTCACCACGGGACAGGACTTTGAACACTGAAGCTTTCTTT

size: -
D: TRBD2
J: TRBJ2-7
V: TRBV7-2
CDR3: CASSLAPSTSGSYEQYF
DNA: TGTGCCAGCAGCTTAGCCCCATCAACTAGCGGGAGCTACGAGCAGTACTTC

size: many
D: TRBD2
J: TRBJ2-3
V: TRBV4-1
CDR3: CASSNREGSGTDTQYF
DNA: TGCGCCAGCAGCAACCGGGAGGGCAGTGGAACAGATACGCAGTATTTT

size: few
D: -
J: TRBJ1-4
V: TRBV5-1
CDR3: CASTDTIGEKLFF
DNA: TGCGCCAGCACTGACACGATCGGTGAAAAACTGTTTTTT

size: few
D: -
J: TRBJ2-3
V: TRBV20-1
CDR3: CSAAQILRTDTQYF
DNA: TGCAGTGCAGCTCAGATTTTGAGGACAGATACGCAGTATTTT

size: -
D: -
J: TRBJ1-1
V: TRBV10-3
CDR3: CAISERLNTEAFF
DNA: TGTGCCATCAGTGAAAGACTTAACACTGAAGCTTTCTTT

size: -
D: -
J: TRBJ1-4
V: TRBV20-1
CDR3: CSVPGTFNEKLFF
DNA: TGCAGTGTACCGGGGACCTTTAATGAAAAACTGTTTTTT

size: -
D: -
J: TRBJ2-3
V: TRBV4-2
CDR3: CASSQQESTDTQYF
DNA: TGTGCCAGCAGCCAACAAGAGAGCACAGATACGCAGTATTTT

size: -
D: TRBD1
J: TRBJ2-7
V: TRBV14
CDR3: CARSQDRGTGFEQYF
DNA: TGTGCCAGAAGCCAAGATCGGGGGACAGGGTTCGAGCAGTACTTC

size: -
D: TRBD1
J: TRBJ1-1
V: TRBV7-9
CDR3: CASSPQGATEAFF
DNA: TGTGCCAGCAGCCCACAGGGGGCCACTGAAGCTTTCTTT

size: -
D: -
J: TRBJ2-7
V: TRBV7-9
CDR3: CASSSLETYPEQYF
DNA: TGTGCCAGCAGCTCCCTAGAGACCTACCCCGAGCAGTACTTC

size: many
D: TRBD2
J: TRBJ2-1
V: TRBV29-1
CDR3: CSGQGLAGPNEQFF
DNA: TGCAGCGGCCAGGGACTAGCGGGACCCAATGAGCAGTTCTTC